This T cell receptor beta chain was documented in a study of shared clonotypes between healthy human individuals. The repertoire was sequenced with immunoSEQ multiplex PCR; TCRdb's copy has only in-frame clones and lacks some. This sample has roughly 1.4 million clones, with around 98.5% found just once. CDR3 size: 12 residues. Germline CDR1 is SQVTM and CDR2 is ANQGSEA. J lost 3 bases, V lost 7 bases, and 5 bases had no gene match. Sequencing was performed on naive CD4+ T cells sorted from blood. The subset denotes: CD45RA+ positively selected. J is TRBJ2-5 and V is TRBV29-1; 7 bases agree with TRBD1. The clonotype was recovered from a man aged 30 to 39 in good health. The CDR3 loop reads CSAQGGEETQYF. The CDR3, as DNA: TGCAGCGCTCAAGGGGGCGAAGAGACCCAGTACTTC.